The clone carrying this TCR beta chain has a handful of counts. Germline CDR1 is MNHEY and CDR2 is SMNVEV (reference sequence). Trimming cost V 3 bases and J 9 bases; bases outside gene matches: 1. The CDR3 extends over 13 amino acids. These data come from a study of blood T cell repertoires in COVID-19. Looking at the study overall: The United States, Italy and Spain supplied acute and convalescent COVID-19 samples.

Authors' methods: Reference gene primer amplification in the assay estimated nucleated cell counts. Sequencing used immunoSEQ multiplex PCR; TCRdb keeps in-frame clones, though not all of them. D and trimming come from the DNA, and the V and J calls and clone size come from that table. The repertoire has about 200,000 clones, more than 70% of them found once; the top ten carry over 15%. While infection was still active, Seattle patients were enrolled and then followed longitudinally. The sample was peripheral blood. The chain uses TRBV27 and TRBJ1-4; 10 bases agree with TRBD1. The source is a man in his fifties or sixties with COVID-19, enrolled during active disease. The CDR3 DNA is TGTGCCAGCAGTTTGGGACAGGGGCAAAAACTGTTTTTT. Translated: CASSLGQGQKLFF.